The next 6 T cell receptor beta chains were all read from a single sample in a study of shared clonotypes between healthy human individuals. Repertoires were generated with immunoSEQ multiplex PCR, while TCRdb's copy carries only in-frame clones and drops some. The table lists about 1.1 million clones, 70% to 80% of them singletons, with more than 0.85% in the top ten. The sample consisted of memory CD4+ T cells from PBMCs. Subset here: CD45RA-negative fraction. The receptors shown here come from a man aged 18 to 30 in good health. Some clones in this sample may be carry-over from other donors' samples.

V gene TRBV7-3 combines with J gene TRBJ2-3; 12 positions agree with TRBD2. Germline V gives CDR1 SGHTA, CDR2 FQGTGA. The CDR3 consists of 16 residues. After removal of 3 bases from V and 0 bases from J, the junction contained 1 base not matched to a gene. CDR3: CASSFGTSGSTDTQYF. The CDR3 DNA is TGTGCCAGCAGCTTTGGGACTAGCGGGAGCACAGATACGCAGTATTTT.

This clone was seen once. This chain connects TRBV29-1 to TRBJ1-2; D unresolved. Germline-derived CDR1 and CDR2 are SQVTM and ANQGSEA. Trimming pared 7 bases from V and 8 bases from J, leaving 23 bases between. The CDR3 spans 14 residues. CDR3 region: CSAAQAGNLRGYTF. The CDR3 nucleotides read TGCAGCGCCGCCCAGGCAGGTAATCTAAGAGGCTACACCTTC. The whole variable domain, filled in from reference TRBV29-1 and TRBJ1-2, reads SAVISQKPSRDICQRGTSLTIQCQVDSQVTMMFWYRQQPGQSLTLIATANQGSEATYESGFVIDKFPISRPNLTFSTLTVSNMSPEDSSIYLCSAAQAGNLRGYTFGSGTRLTVV.

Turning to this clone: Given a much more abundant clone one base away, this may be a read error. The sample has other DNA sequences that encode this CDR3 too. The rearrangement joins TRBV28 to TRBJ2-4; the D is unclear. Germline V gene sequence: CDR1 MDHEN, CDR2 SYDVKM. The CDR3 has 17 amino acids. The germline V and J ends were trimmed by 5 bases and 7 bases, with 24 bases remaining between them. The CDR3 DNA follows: TGTGCCAGCAGTCCCCAAATTGCCGGGTTAAACTGGAACATTCAGTACTTC. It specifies CASSPQIAGLNWNIQYF.

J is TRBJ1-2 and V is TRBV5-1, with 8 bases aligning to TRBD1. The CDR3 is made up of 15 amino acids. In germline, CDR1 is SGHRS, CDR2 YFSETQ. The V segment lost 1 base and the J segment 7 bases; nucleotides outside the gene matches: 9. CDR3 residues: CASSLRARGLSGYTF. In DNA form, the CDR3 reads TGCGCCAGCAGCTTGAGGGCCAGGGGGCTCTCTGGCTACACCTTC.

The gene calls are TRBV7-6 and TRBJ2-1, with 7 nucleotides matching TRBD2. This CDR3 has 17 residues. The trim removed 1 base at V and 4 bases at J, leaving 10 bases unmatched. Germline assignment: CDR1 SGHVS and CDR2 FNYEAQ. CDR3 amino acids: CASSLDVGASGYNEQFF. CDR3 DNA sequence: TGTGCCAGCAGCTTAGACGTCGGGGCTAGCGGTTACAATGAGCAGTTCTTC. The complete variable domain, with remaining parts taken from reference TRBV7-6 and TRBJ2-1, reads GAGVSQSPRYKVTKRGQDVALRCDPISGHVSLYWYRQALGQGPEFLTYFNYEAQQDKSGLPNDRFSAERPEGSISTLTIQRTEQRDSAMYRCASSLDVGASGYNEQFFGPGTRLTVL.

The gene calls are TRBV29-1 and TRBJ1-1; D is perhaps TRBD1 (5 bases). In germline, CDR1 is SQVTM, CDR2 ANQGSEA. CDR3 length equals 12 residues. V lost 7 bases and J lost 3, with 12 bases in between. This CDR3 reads CSASEGYTEAFF. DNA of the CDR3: TGCAGCGCCTCCGAGGGGTACACTGAAGCTTTCTTT.